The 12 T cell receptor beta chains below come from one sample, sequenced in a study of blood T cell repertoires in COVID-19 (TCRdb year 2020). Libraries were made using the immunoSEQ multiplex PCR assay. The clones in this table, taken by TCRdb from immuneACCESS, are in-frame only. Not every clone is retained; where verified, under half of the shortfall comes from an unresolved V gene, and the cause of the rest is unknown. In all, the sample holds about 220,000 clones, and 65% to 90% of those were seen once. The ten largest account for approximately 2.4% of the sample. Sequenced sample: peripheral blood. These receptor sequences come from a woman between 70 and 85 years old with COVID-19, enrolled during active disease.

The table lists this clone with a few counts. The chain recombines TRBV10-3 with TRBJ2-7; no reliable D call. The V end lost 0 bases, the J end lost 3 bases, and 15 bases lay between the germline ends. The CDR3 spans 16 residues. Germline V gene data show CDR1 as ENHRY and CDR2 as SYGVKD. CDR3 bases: TGTGCCATCAGTGAGTCGAACGGGTTCAAAAGCTACGAGCAGTACTTC. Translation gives CAISESNGFKSYEQYF.

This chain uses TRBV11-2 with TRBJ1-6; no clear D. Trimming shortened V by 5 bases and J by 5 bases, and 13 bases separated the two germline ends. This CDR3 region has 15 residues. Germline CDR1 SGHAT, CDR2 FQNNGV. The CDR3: CASSPGLRNNSPLHF. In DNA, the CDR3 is TGTGCCAGCAGCCCCGGGTTAAGGAATAATTCACCCCTCCACTTT.

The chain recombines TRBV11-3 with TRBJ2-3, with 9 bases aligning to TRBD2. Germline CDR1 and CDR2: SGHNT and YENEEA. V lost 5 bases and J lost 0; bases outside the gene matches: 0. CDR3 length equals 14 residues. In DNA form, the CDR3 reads TGTGCCAGCAGCACTAGCGGGAGCACAGATACGCAGTATTTT. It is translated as CASSTSGSTDTQYF.

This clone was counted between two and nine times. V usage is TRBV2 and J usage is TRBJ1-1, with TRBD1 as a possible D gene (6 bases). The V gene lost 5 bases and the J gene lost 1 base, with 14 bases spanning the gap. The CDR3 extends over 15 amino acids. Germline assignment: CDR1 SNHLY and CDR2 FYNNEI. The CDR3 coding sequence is TGTGCCAGCAGTCCACTCCGGACAGAGAACACTGAAGCTTTCTTT. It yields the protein CASSPLRTENTEAFF.

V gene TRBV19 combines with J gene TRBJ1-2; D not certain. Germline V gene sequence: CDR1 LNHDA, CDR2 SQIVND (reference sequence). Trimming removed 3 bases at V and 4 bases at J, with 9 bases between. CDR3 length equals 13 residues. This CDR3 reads CASSMRNVYGYTF. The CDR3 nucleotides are TGTGCCAGTAGTATGCGGAACGTCTATGGCTACACCTTC.

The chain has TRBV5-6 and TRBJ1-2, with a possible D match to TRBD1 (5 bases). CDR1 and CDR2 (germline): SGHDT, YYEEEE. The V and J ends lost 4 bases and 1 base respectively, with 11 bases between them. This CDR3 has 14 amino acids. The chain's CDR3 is CASSQTVNNYGYTF. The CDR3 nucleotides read TGTGCCAGCAGCCAGACAGTTAATAACTATGGCTACACCTTC. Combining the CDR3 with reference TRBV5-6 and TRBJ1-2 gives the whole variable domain DAGVTQSPTHLIKTRGQQVTLRCSPKSGHDTVSWYQQALGQGPQFIFQYYEEEERQRGNFPDRFSGHQFPNYSSELNVNALLLGDSALYLCASSQTVNNYGYTFGSGTRLTVV.

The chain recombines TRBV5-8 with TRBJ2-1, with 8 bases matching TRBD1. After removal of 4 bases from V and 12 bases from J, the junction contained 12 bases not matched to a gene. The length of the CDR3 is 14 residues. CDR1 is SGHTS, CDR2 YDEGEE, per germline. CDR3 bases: TGTGCCAGCAGCCAAAGGACAGGGAGATATGGGCAGTTCTTC. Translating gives CASSQRTGRYGQFF.

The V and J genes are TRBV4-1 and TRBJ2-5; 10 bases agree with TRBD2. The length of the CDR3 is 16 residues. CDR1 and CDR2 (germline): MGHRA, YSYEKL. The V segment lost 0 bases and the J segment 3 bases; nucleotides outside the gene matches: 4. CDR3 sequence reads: CASSQDLAGDEETQYF. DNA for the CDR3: TGCGCCAGCAGCCAAGATCTAGCGGGAGATGAAGAGACCCAGTACTTC.

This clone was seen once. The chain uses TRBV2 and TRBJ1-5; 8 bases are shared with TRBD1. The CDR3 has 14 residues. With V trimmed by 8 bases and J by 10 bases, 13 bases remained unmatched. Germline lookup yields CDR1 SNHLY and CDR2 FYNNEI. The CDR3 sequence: CASGGGRGPPPQHF. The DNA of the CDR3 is TGTGCCAGCGGTGGTGGCAGGGGGCCCCCTCCCCAGCATTTT.

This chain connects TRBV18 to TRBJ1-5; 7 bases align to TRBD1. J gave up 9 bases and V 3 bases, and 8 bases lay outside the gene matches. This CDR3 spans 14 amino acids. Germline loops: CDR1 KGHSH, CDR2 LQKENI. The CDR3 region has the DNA TGTGCCAGCTCACCGGAGACAGGGCCTTTGCCCCAGCATTTT. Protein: CASSPETGPLPQHF.

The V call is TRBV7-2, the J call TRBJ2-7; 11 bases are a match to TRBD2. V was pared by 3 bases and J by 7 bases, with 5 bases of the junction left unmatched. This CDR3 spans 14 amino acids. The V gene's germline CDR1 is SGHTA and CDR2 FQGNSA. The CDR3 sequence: CASSLGLAVQEQYF. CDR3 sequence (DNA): TGTGCCAGCAGCTTGGGACTAGCGGTCCAGGAGCAGTACTTC.

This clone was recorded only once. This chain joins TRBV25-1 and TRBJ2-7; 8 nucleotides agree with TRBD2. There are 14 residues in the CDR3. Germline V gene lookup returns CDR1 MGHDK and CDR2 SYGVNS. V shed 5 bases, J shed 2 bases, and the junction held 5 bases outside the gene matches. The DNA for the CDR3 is TGTGCCAGCAGTTCTAAGCGGGAGCCCTACGAGCAGTACTTC. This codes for CASSSKREPYEQYF.